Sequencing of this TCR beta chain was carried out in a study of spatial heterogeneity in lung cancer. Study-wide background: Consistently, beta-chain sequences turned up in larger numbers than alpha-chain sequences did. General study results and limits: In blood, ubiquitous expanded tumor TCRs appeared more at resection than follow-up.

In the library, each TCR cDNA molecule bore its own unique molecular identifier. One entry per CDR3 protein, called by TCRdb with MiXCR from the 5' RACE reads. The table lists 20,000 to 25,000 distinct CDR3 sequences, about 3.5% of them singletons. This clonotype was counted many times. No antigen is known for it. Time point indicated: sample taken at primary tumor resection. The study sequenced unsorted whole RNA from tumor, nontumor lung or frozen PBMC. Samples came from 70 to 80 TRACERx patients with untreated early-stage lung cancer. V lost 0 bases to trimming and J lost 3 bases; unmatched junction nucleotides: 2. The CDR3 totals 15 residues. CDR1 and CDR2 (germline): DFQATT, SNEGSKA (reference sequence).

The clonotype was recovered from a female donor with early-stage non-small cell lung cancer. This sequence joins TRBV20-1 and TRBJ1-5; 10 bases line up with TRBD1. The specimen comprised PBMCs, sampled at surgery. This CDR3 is CSARDGQGVNQPQHF. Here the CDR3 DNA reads TGCAGTGCTAGAGACGGACAGGGGGTCAATCAGCCCCAGCATTTT.